The clone carrying this T cell receptor (beta chain) was found a few times. The antigen remains undetermined. These data are taken from a study of T cell repertoires in aging, cancer and after chemotherapy. The template was genomic DNA from peripheral blood, not RNA. Looked up from germline, CDR1 is SQVTM and CDR2 is ANQGSEA. This CDR3 region has 13 residues. Trimming removed 7 bases at V and 2 bases at J, with 14 bases between. Findings of the study overall: Median generation probability rose over the chemotherapy interval in each cancer cohort, suggesting rebound thymic output.

A mixed TRB-A/B primer pool amplified rearranged TRB by multiplex touch-down PCR. MiXCR, applied by TCRdb to the multiplex PCR reads, yields one record per CDR3 protein. The sample consists of 1,500 to 2,000 distinct CDR3 sequences, 45% to 60% of them appearing once. The chain is built from TRBV29-1 and TRBJ2-5; D is uncertain. The sequence derives from a human donor with a blood cancer. Material: blood. CDR3 nucleotides: TGCAGCGCTTCTCAGTCGTCGCAAGAGACCCAGTACTTC. This translates into CSASQSSQETQYF.